This TCR beta chain was profiled in a study of T cell responses to AZD1222 COVID-19 vaccine. General study results and limits: Nearly half of spike-specific TCRs reportedly target variant regions that are unmutated in the B.1.351 and B.1.1.7 variants. After the peak T cell response, and only then, were repertoires sampled.

The data were produced by immunoSEQ multiplex PCR, yet TCRdb's version contains in-frame clones alone and is incomplete. The data show around 140,000 clones, approximately 88% seen once. The CDR3 covers 15 residues. Trimming removed 5 bases at V and 6 bases at J, with 17 bases between. Germline V lookup: CDR1 SGHTA, CDR2 FQGNSA. In regard to this clone: Its antigen is not identified.

The TCR comes from an adult who received the MenACWY meningococcal vaccine as a control. Sample: peripheral blood, taken 28 days after the second dose of the MenACWY control vaccine. The chain links TRBV7-2 to TRBJ1-5, with no clear D. The CDR3 spells CASSISGLQGQPQHF. CDR3 DNA: TGTGCCAGCAGCATCTCGGGGTTGCAAGGTCAGCCCCAGCATTTT. Supplemented by reference TRBV7-2 and TRBJ1-5, the full variable domain reads GAGVSQSPSNKVTEKGKDVELRCDPISGHTALYWYRQSLGQGLEFLIYFQGNSAPDKSGLPSDRFSAERTGGSVSTLTIQRTQQEDSAVYLCASSISGLQGQPQHFGDGTRLSIL.